The entry below gives a single TCR beta chain sequence along with its context. The data stem from a study of blood T cell repertoires in COVID-19. About the study: Sites across the United States, Italy and Spain contributed samples from acute and convalescent COVID-19.

Trimming stripped 6 bases from V and 5 bases from J, with 8 bases between. The CDR3 runs to 12 residues. Some clones are missing from TCRdb's copy, which holds only in-frame ones; the method was immunoSEQ multiplex PCR. The data hold 220,000 or so clones, with 86% observed a single time. J is TRBJ1-3 and V is TRBV12-3 or TRBV12-4; D remains ambiguous. The sequenced sample was peripheral blood. This receptor was taken from a woman aged 50 to 60 with COVID-19, enrolled during active disease. This CDR3 reads CASSNSRNTIYF. The CDR3 bases are TGTGCCAGCAGCAACAGTAGAAACACCATATATTTT.